One and the same sample provided the 13 T cell receptor beta chains below, sequenced in a study of OX40 agonist ivuxolimab in advanced cancers. The library relied on the immunoSEQ multiplex PCR assay. The clones in this table, taken by TCRdb from immuneACCESS, are in-frame only. Not every clone is retained; where verified, under half of the shortfall comes from an unresolved V gene, and the cause of the rest is unknown. Here the sample has 65,000 to 95,000 clones; 91% occur a single time. The ten biggest clones cover more than 5.5% of the sample. Material: CD4+ or CD8+ T cells sorted from blood, obtained in a trial of the OX40 agonist ivuxolimab. These TCRs come from an adult with an advanced solid tumor such as melanoma, head and neck, liver or kidney cancer.

This rearrangement joins TRBV19 to TRBJ2-5, with TRBD2 identical over 10 bases. The assigned J gene may be wrong: the sequence end matches TRBJ2-7 better. CDR1 and CDR2 from the germline V gene are LNHDA and SQIVND (reference sequence). This CDR3 contains 13 residues. Written as DNA, the CDR3 is TGTGCCAGTAGGCTAGCGGGAGCCTACGAGCAGTACTTC. It codes for CASRLAGAYEQYF.

The chain recombines TRBV2 with TRBJ2-3; 9 positions match TRBD2. V trimming: 1 base; J trimming: 2 bases; junction bases outside the gene matches: 4. CDR1 and CDR2 from the germline V gene are SNHLY and FYNNEI. The CDR3 spans 16 residues. The CDR3 region is CASSEGLAGFTDTQYF. The CDR3, as DNA: TGTGCCAGCAGTGAAGGGCTAGCGGGATTCACAGATACGCAGTATTTT. Together with reference TRBV2 and TRBJ2-3, the CDR3 gives the full variable domain: EPEVTQTPSHQVTQMGQEVILRCVPISNHLYFYWYRQILGQKVEFLVSFYNNEISEKSEIFDDQFSVERPDGSNFTLKIRSTKLEDSAMYFCASSEGLAGFTDTQYFGPGTRLTVL.

The chain couples TRBV7-9 to TRBJ2-6; tentative D call: TRBD2 (6 bases). Germline CDR1 is SEHNR and CDR2 is FQNEAQ (reference sequence). V lost 1 base, J lost 3 bases, and 7 bases lay in between. The CDR3 loop spans 15 amino acids. The CDR3 sequence: CASSLDGSGANVLTF. CDR3 bases: TGTGCCAGCAGCTTAGACGGGAGTGGGGCCAACGTCCTGACTTTC.

The chain carries TRBV28 and TRBJ1-2, with D hard to call. Germline lookup yields CDR1 MDHEN and CDR2 SYDVKM. The CDR3 totals 14 residues. V was cut by 5 bases and J by 2 bases, with 12 bases left in between. In DNA, the CDR3 is TGTGCCAGCAGTCCAGAGTTTTGGAACTATGGCTACACCTTC. It encodes CASSPEFWNYGYTF.

This chain joins TRBV6-1 and TRBJ1-1, with unresolved D. Germline V lookup: CDR1 MNHNS, CDR2 SASEGT. With 2 bases removed from V and 1 base from J, the gap between germline ends came to 8 bases. The CDR3 contains 14 residues. CDR3 region: CASSERRRNTEAFF. The CDR3 DNA reads as TGTGCCAGCAGTGAAAGGCGACGGAACACTGAAGCTTTCTTT.

This clone was counted a few times. In DNA, the CDR3 is TGTGCCAGCGCGAGCGGGAGGGCTGGGGAGCAGTACTTC. Amino acid sequence: CASASGRAGEQYF. The genes are TRBV7-3 and TRBJ2-7; 10 bases map to TRBD2. After removal of 8 bases from V and 7 bases from J, the junction contained 8 bases not matched to a gene. The germline V gene encodes CDR1 SGHTA and CDR2 FQGTGA. The CDR3 length is 13 residues.

The chain has TRBV4-1 and TRBJ2-3; 7 bases are a match to TRBD2. Unmatched junction bases numbered 11, after V lost 5 bases and J lost 3 bases. The CDR3 spans 16 residues. Germline V gene lookup returns CDR1 MGHRA and CDR2 YSYEKL. The CDR3 DNA is TGCGCCAGCAGCAGTAGCGGGTCTGGTGTTACAGATACGCAGTATTTT. It specifies CASSSSGSGVTDTQYF.

The J gene is TRBJ1-1, the V gene TRBV6-5; possible D gene TRBD1, 6 bases. Deletions cut 0 bases from V and 5 bases from J, with 10 bases between. This CDR3 has 14 amino acids. CDR1 is MNHEY, CDR2 SVGAGI, per germline. CDR3 region: CASSYSGGPTEAFF. CDR3 coding DNA: TGTGCCAGCAGTTACTCGGGGGGGCCGACTGAAGCTTTCTTT.

The chain carries TRBV10-3 and TRBJ2-7; D is possibly TRBD1 (5 bases). Germline V gene sequence: CDR1 ENHRY, CDR2 SYGVKD. This CDR3 contains 13 residues. V lost 6 bases to trimming and J lost 1 base, with 10 bases between them. This CDR3 is CAISVDSSYEQYF. The CDR3 bases are TGTGCCATCAGCGTTGACAGTTCCTACGAGCAGTACTTC.

This rearrangement joins TRBV5-4 to TRBJ2-3; D gene unclear. V was cut by 3 bases and J by 1 base, with 15 bases left in between. The CDR3 sequence is 16 residues long. The germline V gene has CDR1 SGHNT and CDR2 YYREEE (reference sequence). The CDR3 coding sequence is TGTGCCAGCAGCTCCCGTTCCAGATGGGGCACAGATACGCAGTATTTT. Translation gives CASSSRSRWGTDTQYF.

The V and J genes are TRBV18 and TRBJ1-1; D is unclear. Per the germline V gene, CDR1 is KGHSH and CDR2 is LQKENI. V was shortened by 3 bases and J by 0 bases, with 8 bases between the two germline ends. CDR3 length: 14 residues. The CDR3 DNA is TGTGCCAGCTCACCCCGACGGGTGAACACTGAAGCTTTCTTT. Encoded protein: CASSPRRVNTEAFF. Together with reference TRBV18 and TRBJ1-1, the CDR3 gives the full variable domain: NAGVMQNPRHLVRRRGQEARLRCSPMKGHSHVYWYRQLPEEGLKFMVYLQKENIIDESGMPKERFSAEFPKEGPSILRIQQVVRGDSAAYFCASSPRRVNTEAFFGQGTRLTVV.

The chain couples TRBV4-1 to TRBJ1-2, with D perhaps matching TRBD1 (5 bases). Looked up from germline, CDR1 is MGHRA and CDR2 is YSYEKL. The CDR3 totals 15 residues. V gave up 0 bases and J gave up 7 bases, with 15 bases separating them. The CDR3 bases are TGCGCCAGCAGCCAAGATGGGTCAAGGGGTGTTGGCTACACCTTC. Protein: CASSQDGSRGVGYTF.

This chain connects TRBV11-2 to TRBJ1-2; possible D gene TRBD1, 6 bases. Trimming shortened V by 6 bases and J by 3 bases, and 17 bases separated the two germline ends. The CDR3 consists of 15 residues. Germline-derived CDR1 and CDR2 are SGHAT and FQNNGV. In DNA form, the CDR3 reads TGTGCCAGCAGGTTCGACAGGCCAGGCCACTATGGCTACACCTTC. Residues: CASRFDRPGHYGYTF.